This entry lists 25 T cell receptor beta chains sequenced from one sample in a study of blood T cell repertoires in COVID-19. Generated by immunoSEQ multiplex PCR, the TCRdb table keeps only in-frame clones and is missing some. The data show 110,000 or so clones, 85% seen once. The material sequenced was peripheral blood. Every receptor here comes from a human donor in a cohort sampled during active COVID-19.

The DNA for the CDR3 is TGTGCCAGCAGCCAAGATCTGAGTTCACCCCTCCACTTT. Its translation: CASSQDLSSPLHF. The J gene is TRBJ1-6, the V gene TRBV3-1 (or the pseudogene TRBV3-2); D gene unclear. The V gene lost 0 bases and the J gene lost 9 bases, with 6 bases spanning the gap. The CDR3 runs 13 residues. Germline values: CDR1 LGHDT, CDR2 YNNKEL (reference sequence).

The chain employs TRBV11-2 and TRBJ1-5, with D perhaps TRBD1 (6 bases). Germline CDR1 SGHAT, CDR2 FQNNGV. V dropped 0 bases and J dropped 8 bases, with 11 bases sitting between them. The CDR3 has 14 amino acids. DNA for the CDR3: TGTGCCAGCAGCTTAGATCGACAGGTGAAGCCCCAGCATTTT. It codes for CASSLDRQVKPQHF.

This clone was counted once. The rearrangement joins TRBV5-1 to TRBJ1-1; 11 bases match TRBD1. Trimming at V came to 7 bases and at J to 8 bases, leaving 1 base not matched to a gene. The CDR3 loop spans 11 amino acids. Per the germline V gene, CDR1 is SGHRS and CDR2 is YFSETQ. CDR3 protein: CASRTGGEAFF. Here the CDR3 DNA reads TGCGCCAGCCGGACAGGGGGCGAAGCTTTCTTT.

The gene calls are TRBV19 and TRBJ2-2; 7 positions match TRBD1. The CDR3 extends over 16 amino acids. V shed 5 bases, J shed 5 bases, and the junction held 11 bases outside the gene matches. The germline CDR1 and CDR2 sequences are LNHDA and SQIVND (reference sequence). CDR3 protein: CASSPRTGPETGELFF. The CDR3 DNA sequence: TGTGCCAGTAGTCCCCGGACAGGCCCGGAAACCGGGGAGCTGTTTTTT.

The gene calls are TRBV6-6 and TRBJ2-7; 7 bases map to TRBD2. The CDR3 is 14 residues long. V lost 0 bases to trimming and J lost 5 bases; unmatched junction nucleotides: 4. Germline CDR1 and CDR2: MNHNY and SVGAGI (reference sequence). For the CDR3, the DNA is TGTGCCAGCAGTTACTCGGGGGGGAGTGACGAGCAGTACTTC. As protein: CASSYSGGSDEQYF.

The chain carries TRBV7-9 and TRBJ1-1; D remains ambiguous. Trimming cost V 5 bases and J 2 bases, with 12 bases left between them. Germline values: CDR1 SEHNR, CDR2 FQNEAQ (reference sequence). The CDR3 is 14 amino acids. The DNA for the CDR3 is TGTGCCAGCAGCCCCCCGGGAACCAACACTGAAGCTTTCTTT. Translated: CASSPPGTNTEAFF.

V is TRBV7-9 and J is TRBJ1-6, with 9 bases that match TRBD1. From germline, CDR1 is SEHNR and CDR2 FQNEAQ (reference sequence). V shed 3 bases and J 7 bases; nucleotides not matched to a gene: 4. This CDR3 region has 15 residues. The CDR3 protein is CASSLVGQGNSPLHF. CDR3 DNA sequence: TGTGCCAGCAGCTTGGTAGGACAGGGGAATTCACCCCTCCACTTT.

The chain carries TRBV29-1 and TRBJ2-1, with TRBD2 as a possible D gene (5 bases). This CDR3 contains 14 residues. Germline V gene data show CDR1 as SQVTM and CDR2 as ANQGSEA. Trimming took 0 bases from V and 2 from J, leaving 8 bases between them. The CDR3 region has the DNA TGCAGCGTTGAAGACGGGAAGGCCTACAATGAGCAGTTCTTC. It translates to CSVEDGKAYNEQFF.

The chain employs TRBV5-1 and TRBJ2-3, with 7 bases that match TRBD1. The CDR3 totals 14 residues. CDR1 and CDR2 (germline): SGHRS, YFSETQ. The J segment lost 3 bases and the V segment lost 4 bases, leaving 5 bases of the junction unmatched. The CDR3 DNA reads TGCGCCAGCAGCCACACAGGGGAAACAGATACGCAGTATTTT. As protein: CASSHTGETDTQYF. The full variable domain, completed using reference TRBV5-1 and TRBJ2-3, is KAGVTQTPRYLIKTRGQQVTLSCSPISGHRSVSWYQQTPGQGLQFLFEYFSETQRNKGNFPGRFSGRQFSNSRSEMNVSTLELGDSALYLCASSHTGETDTQYFGPGTRLTVL.

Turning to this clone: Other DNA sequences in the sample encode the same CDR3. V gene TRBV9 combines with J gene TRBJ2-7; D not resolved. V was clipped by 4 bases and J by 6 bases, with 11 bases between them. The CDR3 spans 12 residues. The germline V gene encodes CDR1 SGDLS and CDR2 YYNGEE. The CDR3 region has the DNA TGTGCCAGCAGCTCCCTGCGCGGCGAGCAGTACTTC. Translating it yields CASSSLRGEQYF.

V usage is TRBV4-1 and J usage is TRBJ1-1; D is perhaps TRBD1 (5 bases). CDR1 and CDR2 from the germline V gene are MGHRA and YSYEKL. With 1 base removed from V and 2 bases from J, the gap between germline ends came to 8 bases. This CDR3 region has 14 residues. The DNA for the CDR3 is TGCGCCAGCAGCCAAGGGGGACTAAACACTGAAGCTTTCTTT. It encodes CASSQGGLNTEAFF.

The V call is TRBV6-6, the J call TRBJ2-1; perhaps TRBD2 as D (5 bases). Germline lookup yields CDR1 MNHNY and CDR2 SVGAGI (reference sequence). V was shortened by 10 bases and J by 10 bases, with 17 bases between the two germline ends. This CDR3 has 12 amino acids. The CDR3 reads CATKDPGNEQFF. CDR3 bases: TGTGCCACCAAAGATCCGGGGAACGAGCAGTTCTTC.

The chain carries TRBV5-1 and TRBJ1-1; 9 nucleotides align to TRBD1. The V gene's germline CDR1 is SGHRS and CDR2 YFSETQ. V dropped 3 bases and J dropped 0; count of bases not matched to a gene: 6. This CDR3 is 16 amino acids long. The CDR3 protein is CASSSFGQGLNTEAFF. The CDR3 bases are TGCGCCAGCAGCTCATTCGGACAGGGGTTGAACACTGAAGCTTTCTTT.

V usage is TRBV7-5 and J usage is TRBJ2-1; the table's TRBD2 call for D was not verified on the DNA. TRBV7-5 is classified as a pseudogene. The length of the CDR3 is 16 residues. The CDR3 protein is CVRSPRYHGTLDEQFF. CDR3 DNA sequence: TGTGTCAGAAGCCCGCGGTACCACGGTACTTTGGATGAGCAGTTCTTC.

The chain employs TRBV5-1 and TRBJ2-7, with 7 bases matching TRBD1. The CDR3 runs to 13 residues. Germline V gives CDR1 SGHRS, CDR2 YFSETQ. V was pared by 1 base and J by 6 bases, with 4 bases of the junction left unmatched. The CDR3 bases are TGCGCCAGCAGCTTGAGACAGGGCCCCGAGCAGTACTTC. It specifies CASSLRQGPEQYF.

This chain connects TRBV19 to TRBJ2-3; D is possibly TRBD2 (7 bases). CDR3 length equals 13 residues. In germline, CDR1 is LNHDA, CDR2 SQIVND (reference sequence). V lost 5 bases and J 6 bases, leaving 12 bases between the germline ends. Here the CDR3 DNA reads TGTGCCAGTAGTGGCAGGGGAGGGGATACGCAGTATTTT. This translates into CASSGRGGDTQYF.

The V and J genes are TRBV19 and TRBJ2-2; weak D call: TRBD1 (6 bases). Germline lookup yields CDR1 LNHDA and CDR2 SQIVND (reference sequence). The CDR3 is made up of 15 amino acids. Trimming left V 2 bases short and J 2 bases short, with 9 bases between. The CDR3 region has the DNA TGTGCCAGTAGTATAAACAGGGTAAACACCGGGGAGCTGTTTTTT. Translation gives CASSINRVNTGELFF.

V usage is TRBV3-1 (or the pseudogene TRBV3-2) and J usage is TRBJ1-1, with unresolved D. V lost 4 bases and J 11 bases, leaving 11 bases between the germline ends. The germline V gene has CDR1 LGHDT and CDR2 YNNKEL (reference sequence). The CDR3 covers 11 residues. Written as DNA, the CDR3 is TGTGCCAGCAGCCTAGAGGGCCGGGCTTTCTTT. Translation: CASSLEGRAFF.

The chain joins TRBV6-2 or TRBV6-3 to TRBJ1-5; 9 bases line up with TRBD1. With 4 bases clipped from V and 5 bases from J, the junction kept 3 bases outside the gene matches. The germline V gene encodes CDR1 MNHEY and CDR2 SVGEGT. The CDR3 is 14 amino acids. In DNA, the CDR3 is TGTGCCAGCAGTTTGCGGACAGGGGATCAGCCCCAGCATTTT. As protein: CASSLRTGDQPQHF.

CDR3 nucleotides: TGTGCCAGCAGCTCCCCCTTATCACCCCTCCACTTT. This codes for CASSSPLSPLHF. This rearrangement joins TRBV7-9 to TRBJ1-6; D gene uncertain. The CDR3 is made up of 12 amino acids. The V gene's germline CDR1 is SEHNR and CDR2 FQNEAQ (reference sequence). The V and J ends lost 4 bases and 10 bases respectively, with 8 bases between them.

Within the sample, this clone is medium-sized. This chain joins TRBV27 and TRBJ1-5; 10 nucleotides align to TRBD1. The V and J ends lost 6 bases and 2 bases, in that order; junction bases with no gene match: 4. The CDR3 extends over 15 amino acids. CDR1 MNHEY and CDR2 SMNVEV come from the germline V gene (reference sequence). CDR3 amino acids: CASRGTGDGNQPQHF. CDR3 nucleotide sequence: TGTGCCAGCAGGGGGACAGGGGACGGCAATCAGCCCCAGCATTTT.

CDR3 protein: CASSPRRDSGGLAKNIQYF. In DNA form, the CDR3 reads TGTGCCAGCAGCCCGCGTCGGGATAGCGGGGGACTAGCCAAAAACATTCAGTACTTC. V and J are TRBV7-2 and TRBJ2-4; 9 bases agree with TRBD2. V trimming: 5 bases; J trimming: 0 bases; junction bases outside the gene matches: 14. The CDR3 is 19 amino acids. Germline loops: CDR1 SGHTA, CDR2 FQGNSA.

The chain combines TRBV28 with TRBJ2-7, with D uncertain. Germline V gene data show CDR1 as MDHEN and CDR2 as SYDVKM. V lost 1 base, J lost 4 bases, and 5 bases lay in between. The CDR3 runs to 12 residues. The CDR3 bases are TGTGCCAGCAGTTTATCCAGGTACGAGCAGTACTTC. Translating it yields CASSLSRYEQYF.

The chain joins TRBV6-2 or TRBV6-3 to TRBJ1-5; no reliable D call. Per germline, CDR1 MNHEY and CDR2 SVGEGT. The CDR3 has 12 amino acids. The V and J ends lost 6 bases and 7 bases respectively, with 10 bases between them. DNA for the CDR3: TGTGCCAGCAGCAACTACGGGCAGCCCCAGCATTTT. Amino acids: CASSNYGQPQHF.

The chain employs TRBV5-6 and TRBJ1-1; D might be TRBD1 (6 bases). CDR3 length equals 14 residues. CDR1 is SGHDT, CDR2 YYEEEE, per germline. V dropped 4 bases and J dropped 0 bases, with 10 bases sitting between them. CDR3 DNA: TGTGCCAGCAGCCAGACAGGTTTGAACACTGAAGCTTTCTTT. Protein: CASSQTGLNTEAFF.